A single sample is the source of the 7 T cell receptor beta chains below, sequenced in a study of human T cells and chemical hapten exposure. Using its own MiXCR run on the RACE reads, TCRdb lists one record per CDR3 protein. Among 87,000 or so distinct CDR3 sequences listed, about 8.9% were seen once. Noted time point: pre-sensitization, week 0. Treatment in this sample: therapeutic diphenylcyclopropenone sensitization with weekly scalp DPC. The sequencing here drew on whole blood, taken in connection with sensitization to the hapten diphenylcyclopropenone (DPC). These receptor sequences come from a woman in her thirties or forties with alopecia areata. Some clones in this sample may be carry-over from other donors' samples.

This clonotype was recorded many times. This chain connects TRBV18 to TRBJ1-2, with D unclear. The CDR3 contains 15 residues. Germline V gene sequence: CDR1 KGHSH, CDR2 LQKENI. V lost 0 bases, J lost 1 base, and 9 bases lay in between. In DNA, the CDR3 is TGTGCCAGCTCACCACCAACAGCCGGTAACTATGGCTACACCTTC. This sequence encodes CASSPPTAGNYGYTF.

This clonotype has at least ten counts. This sequence joins TRBV7-8 and TRBJ1-4; D is unresolved. Deletions cut 5 bases from V and 10 bases from J, with 17 bases between. CDR3 length: 14 amino acids. From germline, CDR1 is SGHVS and CDR2 FQNEAQ. Written as DNA, the CDR3 is TGTGCCAGCAGCCCTGGAATCGGGGTTGGAAAACTGTTTTTT. Translating it yields CASSPGIGVGKLFF. Using reference TRBV7-8 and TRBJ1-4 for the parts outside the CDR3, the full variable domain is GAGVSQSPRYKVAKRGQDVALRCDPISGHVSLFWYQQALGQGPEFLTYFQNEAQLDKSGLPSDRFFAERPEGSVSTLKIQRTQQEDSAVYLCASSPGIGVGKLFFGSGTQLSVL.

This clonotype was detected ten times or more. This rearrangement joins TRBV6-2 or TRBV6-3 to TRBJ1-4, with 12 bases identical to TRBD1. V shed 5 bases and J 7 bases; nucleotides not matched to a gene: 5. Germline CDR1 and CDR2: MNHEY and SVGEGT. CDR3 length: 15 residues. CDR3 nucleotide sequence: TGTGCCAGCAGTCCGCGGGACAGGGGGCGTGAAAAACTGTTTTTT. Protein sequence: CASSPRDRGREKLFF.

This clonotype occurred many times. The chain employs TRBV5-1 and TRBJ1-6; D gene uncertain. V was pared by 0 bases and J by 8 bases, with 6 bases between. Germline V gene lookup returns CDR1 SGHRS and CDR2 YFSETQ. The CDR3 sequence is 13 residues long. The CDR3 DNA is TGCGCCAGCAGCTTGGTGGAGTATTCACCCCTCCACTTT. Translation gives CASSLVEYSPLHF.

This clonotype was observed many times. The V call is TRBV27, the J call TRBJ2-5; D is unresolved. The CDR3 is 14 amino acids. CDR1 and CDR2 from the germline V gene are MNHEY and SMNVEV (reference sequence). Trimming removed 2 bases at V and 1 base at J, with 8 bases between. In nucleotides, the CDR3 is TGTGCCAGCAGTTTAGGGCGATTCCAAGAGACCCAGTACTTC. This gives the protein CASSLGRFQETQYF.

This clonotype was observed at least ten times. This chain links TRBV7-2 with TRBJ2-7, with 7 bases that match TRBD1. This CDR3 is built from 15 residues. The germline V gene has CDR1 SGHTA and CDR2 FQGNSA. The V gene end was trimmed by 3 bases and the J gene end by 6 bases; junction bases not matched to a gene: 11. CDR3 DNA: TGTGCCAGCAGCTTGGAAACAGGGGATAGATCCGAGCAGTACTTC. Translating it yields CASSLETGDRSEQYF.

This clonotype was detected many times. The chain recombines TRBV29-1 with TRBJ2-7; perhaps TRBD2 as D (6 bases). Germline V CDR1 and CDR2: SQVTM, ANQGSEA. With 6 bases removed from V and 11 bases from J, the gap between germline ends came to 23 bases. CDR3 length: 13 amino acids. CDR3 residues: CSVEGIFGGTEYF. In nucleotides, the CDR3 is TGCAGCGTGGAGGGAATTTTTGGGGGAACGGAGTACTTC.